Listed below are T cell receptor beta chains from one sample, sequenced in a study of human T cells and chemical hapten exposure. TCRdb re-analysed the RACE reads in MiXCR, keeping a single row per CDR3 protein. This table has a few hundred thousand distinct CDR3 sequences, about 6% appearing once. Sequenced material: whole blood, taken in connection with sensitization to the hapten diphenylcyclopropenone (DPC). These receptors all stem from a young woman with alopecia areata. Some clones in this sample may be carry-over from other donors' samples. The CDR3 runs from the conserved cysteine through the conserved F or W. A D gene is named only where the DNA matches it firmly. Only some rows state a clone size, as once, few, many or a class for expanded clones.

>-|TRBJ1-2|many|TRBV6-2/TRBV6-3
TGTGCCAGCAGTCAGGACGGATCTAACTATGGCTACACCTTC
CASSQDGSNYGYTF
>TRBD2|TRBJ2-1|many|TRBV4-1
TGCGCCAGCAGCCAAATGAGCGGGGGGCCCTACAATGAGCAGTTCTTC
CASSQMSGGPYNEQFF
>-|TRBJ2-5|few|TRBV10-3
TGTGCCATCAGTGAGTCTGATAGTCCGGAGACCCAGTACTTC
CAISESDSPETQYF
>TRBD1|TRBJ1-1|few|TRBV28
TGTGCCACCTGGGGCGGGACAGGGCCCTTGAACACTGAAGCTTTCTTT
CATWGGTGPLNTEAFF
>TRBD1|TRBJ1-2|many|TRBV7-2
TGTGCCAGCAGCCCCGACAGGGGAAATGGCTACACCTTC
CASSPDRGNGYTF
>-|TRBJ2-3|many|TRBV4-1
TGCGCCAGCAGCCTAAGGGACTCAAGCACAGATACGCAGTATTTT
CASSLRDSSTDTQYF
>-|TRBJ1-3|many|TRBV10-3
TGTGCCATCAGTGAGTTCACAGCAGGAAACACCATATATTTT
CAISEFTAGNTIYF
>-|TRBJ1-5|many|TRBV9
TGTGCCAGCAGCCTGTCCGACAGCGCGTCTAGCAATCAGCCCCAGCATTTT
CASSLSDSASSNQPQHF
>TRBD1|TRBJ1-6|few|TRBV4-1
TGCGCCAGCAGAACTCCGGGACAGGGTTTCGGTAATTCACCCCTCCACTTT
CASRTPGQGFGNSPLHF
>TRBD2|TRBJ2-4|few|TRBV6-5
TGTGCCAGCAGGGCGGGGGGACTAGCCAAAAACATTCAGTACTTC
CASRAGGLAKNIQYF
>-|TRBJ1-3|many|TRBV29-1
TGCAGCGTTGCGGATTTCTCTGGAAACACCATATATTTT
CSVADFSGNTIYF
>-|TRBJ2-6|many|TRBV12-3/TRBV12-4
TGTGCCAGCAGCCTCCAGACAGGCTCCTATTTCTCTGGGGCCAACGTCCTGACTTTC
CASSLQTGSYFSGANVLTF
>-|TRBJ2-2|few|TRBV5-1
TGCGCCAGCAGCTTTGCGGAGGCCGGGGAGCTGTTTTTT
CASSFAEAGELFF
>-|TRBJ2-3|many|TRBV10-3
TGTGCCATCGCGGCAGGGGCCTCCACAGATACGCAGTATTTT
CAIAAGASTDTQYF
>-|TRBJ1-5|-|TRBV9
TGTGCCAGCGGGGACGCAAATAGCAATCAGCCCCAGCATTTT
CASGDANSNQPQHF
>-|TRBJ1-2|many|TRBV4-3
TGCGCCAGCAGCCAAGCGGGACTCGTAAACTATGGCTACACCTTC
CASSQAGLVNYGYTF
>TRBD1|TRBJ2-7|few|TRBV6-1
TGTGCCAGCAGTGGATTGGACAGGGGGCTCTTTGAGCAGTACTTC
CASSGLDRGLFEQYF
>TRBD1|TRBJ1-6|few|TRBV6-6
TGTGCCAGCAGTTACCCTAGACAGGGGGCCACTTATAATTCACCCCTCCACTTT
CASSYPRQGATYNSPLHF
>-|TRBJ2-7|-|TRBV4-3
TGCGCCAGCAGCCAAGCAGGCAGGGGGGGCTCCTACGAGCAGTACTTC
CASSQAGRGGSYEQYF
>-|TRBJ2-6|few|TRBV7-2
TGTGCCAGCAGCTTAGGGACCTCTGGGGCCAACGTCCTGACTTTC
CASSLGTSGANVLTF
>TRBD1|TRBJ1-6|few|TRBV6-2/TRBV6-3
TGTGCCAGCAGTTCCGGGACAGACGGATCACCCCTCCACTTT
CASSSGTDGSPLHF
>-|TRBJ1-2|many|TRBV29-1
TGCAGCGTCCACATACGAAACTATGGCTACACCTTC
CSVHIRNYGYTF
>-|TRBJ2-2|many|TRBV5-5
TGTGCCAGCAGCTTGGCCAATTTCGACTTCTCGGGGCTGTTTTTT
CASSLANFDFSGLFF
>TRBD1|TRBJ2-2|-|TRBV29-1
TGCAGCGTGAGGGGGGAGTTGAGGACAGGGATAAACGGGGAGCTGTTTTTT
CSVRGELRTGINGELFF
>-|TRBJ2-7|few|TRBV6-2/TRBV6-3
TGTGCCAGCAGCCAGAACCGGGAGTTCGTCAGCCTCGCATTC
CASSQNREFVSLAF
>-|TRBJ1-4|many|TRBV4-1
TGCGCCAGCAGCTCTACAGGGCAGAATGAAAAACTGTTTTTT
CASSSTGQNEKLFF
>-|TRBJ2-1|few|TRBV20-1
TGCAGTGCTAGAGATCTTCGCGGGGGCTGGAATGAGCAGTTCTTC
CSARDLRGGWNEQFF
>-|TRBJ2-5|many|TRBV6-1
TGTGCCAGCAGTTCATCCTGGACGGGGGAGACCCAGTACTTC
CASSSSWTGETQYF
>-|TRBJ2-3|-|TRBV4-3
TGCGCCAGCAGCCTAGACAGTGAAGCAGATACGCAGTATTTT
CASSLDSEADTQYF
>-|TRBJ1-2|-|TRBV28
TGTGCCAGTGGGACGAACTATGGCTACACCTTC
CASGTNYGYTF
>-|TRBJ2-3|few|TRBV21-1
TGTGCCAGCAGCGGGTACAGGGTCTGGGGCACAGATACGCAGTATTTT
CASSGYRVWGTDTQYF
>-|TRBJ2-7|-|TRBV4-3
TGCGCCAGCAGCCAAGATGGTAGGGGCGAGCAGTACTTC
CASSQDGRGEQYF
>-|TRBJ2-2|-|TRBV6-6
TGTGCCAGCATCCATCATACACAGGACTCTGGGGAGCTGTTTTTT
CASIHHTQDSGELFF
>-|TRBJ2-1|-|TRBV7-2
TGTGCCAGCAGCCTGCCTCTAGAAGTAGGTGAGCAGTTCTTC
CASSLPLEVGEQFF
>-|TRBJ2-6|-|TRBV29-1
TGCAGCGTTGAATTCGGTCCTTCTGGAGGGGCCAACGTCCTGACTTTC
CSVEFGPSGGANVLTF
>-|TRBJ2-5|-|TRBV7-2
TGTGCCAGCAGCTCCCTGGGGGCCCAAGAGACCCAGTACTTC
CASSSLGAQETQYF
>TRBD1|TRBJ2-7|many|TRBV12-3/TRBV12-4
TGTGCCAGCAGTTACGAGGGGGCGACTCGGGAGCAGTACTTC
CASSYEGATREQYF
>TRBD2|TRBJ2-1|-|TRBV5-6
TGTGCCAGCAGCTTATCGTCCGGTAGCGGGGGCCCTCGGAATGAGCAGTTCTTC
CASSLSSGSGGPRNEQFF
>TRBD1|TRBJ1-5|many|TRBV6-1
TGTGCCAGCAGTGGTTTATTGAGGGGGCTCGTAGGTCAGCCCCAGCATTTT
CASSGLLRGLVGQPQHF
>TRBD2|TRBJ2-3|-|TRBV28
TGTGCCAGCAGTTTCCCCAGAGCGGGGCGCACAGATACGCAGTATTTT
CASSFPRAGRTDTQYF